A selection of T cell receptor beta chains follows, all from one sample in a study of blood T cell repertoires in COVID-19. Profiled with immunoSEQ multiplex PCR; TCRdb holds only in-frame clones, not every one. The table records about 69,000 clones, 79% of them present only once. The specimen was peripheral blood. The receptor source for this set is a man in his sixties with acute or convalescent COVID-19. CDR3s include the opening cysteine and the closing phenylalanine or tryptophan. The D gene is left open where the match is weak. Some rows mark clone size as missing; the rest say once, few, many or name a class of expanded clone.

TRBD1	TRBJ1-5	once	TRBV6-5	TGTGCCAGCAGTTACTCTTACCAGGGGGCGGATCAGCCCCAGCATTTT	CASSYSYQGADQPQHF
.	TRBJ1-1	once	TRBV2	TGTGCCAGCAGTGAAGCATTTACTACTGAAGCTTTCTTT	CASSEAFTTEAFF
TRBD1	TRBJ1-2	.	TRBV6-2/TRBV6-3	TGTGCCAGCAGTTACGGGCAGGTCGGACAGGGGGGCTATGGCTACACCTTC	CASSYGQVGQGGYGYTF
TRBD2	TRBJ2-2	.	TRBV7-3	TGTGCCAGCAGCTTAACGCCGGGGGGATCCTCGAACACCGGGGAGCTGTTTTTT	CASSLTPGGSSNTGELFF
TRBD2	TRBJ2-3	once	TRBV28	TGTGCCAGCAGCCCAAGGAGGACTAGCGGGGGAGGAGATACGCAGTATTTT	CASSPRRTSGGGDTQYF
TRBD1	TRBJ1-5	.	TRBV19	TGTGCCAGTAATTGGGACAGCTCTAGCAATCAGCCCCAGCATTTT	CASNWDSSSNQPQHF
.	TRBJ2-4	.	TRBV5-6	TGTGCCAGCAGCTTATATACAGGGTGGGCGGCCAAAAACATTCAGTACTTC	CASSLYTGWAAKNIQYF
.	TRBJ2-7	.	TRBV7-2	TGTGCCAGCAGCGGGGCAGTAATCGATGAGCAGTACTTC	CASSGAVIDEQYF
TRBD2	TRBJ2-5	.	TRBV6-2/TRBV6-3	TGTGCCAGCAGTTATGTAGCGGGGGGCCAAGAGACCCAGTACTTC	CASSYVAGGQETQYF
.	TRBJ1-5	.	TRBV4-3	TGCGCCAGCAGCCAAGACGGAGCGGACAATCAGCCCCAGCATTTT	CASSQDGADNQPQHF
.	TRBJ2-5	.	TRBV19	TGTGCCAGTAGTATAGCTCGAGGAGAAGGGTACGGGAAGACCCAGTACTTC	CASSIARGEGYGKTQYF
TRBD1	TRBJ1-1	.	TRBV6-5	TGTGCCAGCAGTTACCCTCCGACAGGGAGTAACACTGAAGCTTTCTTT	CASSYPPTGSNTEAFF
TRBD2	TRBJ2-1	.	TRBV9	TGTGCCAGCAGCGGAGGACTAGCGGGGGGGCAGCGGAACAATGAGCAGTTCTTC	CASSGGLAGGQRNNEQFF
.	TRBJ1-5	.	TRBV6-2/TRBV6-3	TGTGCCAGCAGTTTTTCGGGTACCCAGCCCCAGCATTTT	CASSFSGTQPQHF
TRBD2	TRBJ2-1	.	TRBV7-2	TGTGCCAGCAGCATAACCCCCGCCGGGGAGGGTGAGCAGTTCTTC	CASSITPAGEGEQFF
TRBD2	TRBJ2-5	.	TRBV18	TGTGCCAGCTTCGGGACTAGACAAGAGACCCAGTACTTC	CASFGTRQETQYF
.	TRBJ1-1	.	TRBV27	TGTGCCAGCAGTTTATGGTCAGGGGTCGGGACTGAAGCTTTCTTT	CASSLWSGVGTEAFF
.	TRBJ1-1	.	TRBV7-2	TGTGCCAGCAGCTTAGACCCCAGTGGAGCTGAAGCTTTCTTT	CASSLDPSGAEAFF
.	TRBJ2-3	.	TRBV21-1	TGTGCCAGCAGCAAAGAGGGGACTAGGAAGAACACAGATACGCAGTATTTT	CASSKEGTRKNTDTQYF
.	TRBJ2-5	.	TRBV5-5	TGTGCCAGCAGCTTGTTGGCAGGGGAAGAGACCCAGTACTTC	CASSLLAGEETQYF
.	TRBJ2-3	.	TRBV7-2	TGTGCCAGCAGCTTAGTTTCCATCACAGATACGCAGTATTTT	CASSLVSITDTQYF
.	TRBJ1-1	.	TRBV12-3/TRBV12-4	TGTGCCAGCAGTTTTCGACAGTTCACTGAAGCTTTCTTT	CASSFRQFTEAFF
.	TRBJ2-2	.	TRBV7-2	TGTGCCAGCAGGGAGGGGGCAACCGGGGAGCTGTTTTTT	CASREGATGELFF
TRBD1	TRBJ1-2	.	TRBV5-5	TGTGCCAGCAGCGGGACGACAGGGGATGGCTACACCTTC	CASSGTTGDGYTF
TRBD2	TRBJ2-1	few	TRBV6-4	TGTGCCAGCAGTGACCTGGGCGGGGGGGCCTACAATGAGCAGTTCTTC	CASSDLGGGAYNEQFF
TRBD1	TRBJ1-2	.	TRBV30	TGTGCCTGGAGACTAAAGGGACAGGGGAAGTATGGCTACACCTTC	CAWRLKGQGKYGYTF
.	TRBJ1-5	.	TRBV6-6	TGTGCCAGCAGTTACTCGATGGGCACGATCAATCAGCCCCAGCATTTT	CASSYSMGTINQPQHF
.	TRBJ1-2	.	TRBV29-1	TGCAGCGTTGGGGGACAAGTTGTAGGACGGGACTATGGCTACACCTTC	CSVGGQVVGRDYGYTF
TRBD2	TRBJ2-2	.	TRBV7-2	TGTGCCAGCAGCTTAGCGGGGAGGGGCACCGGGGAGCTGTTTTTT	CASSLAGRGTGELFF
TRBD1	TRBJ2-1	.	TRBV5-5	TGTGCCAGCAGCATACGGGACAGATCGCTTCTGTTCTTC	CASSIRDRSLLFF
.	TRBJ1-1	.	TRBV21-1	TGTGCCAGCCCGGGACAGGGGGCGCCGAACACTGAAGCTTTCTTT	CASPGQGAPNTEAFF
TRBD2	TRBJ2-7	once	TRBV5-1	TGCGCCAGCAGCTTGGCCGGACATCTTAGCGGGGGGAGGTATTACACCGAGCAGTACTTC	CASSLAGHLSGGRYYTEQYF
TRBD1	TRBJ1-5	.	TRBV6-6	TGTGCCAGCAGGGGGACAGGCGGGAGACAGCCCCAGCATTTT	CASRGTGGRQPQHF
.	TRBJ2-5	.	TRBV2	TGTGCCAGCAGTCCGCTCGGGGAGACCCAGTACTTC	CASSPLGETQYF
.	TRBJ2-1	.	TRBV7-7	TGTGCTAGCAGCTCAGGGTCAAGCTCCTACAATGAGCAGTTCTTC	CASSSGSSSYNEQFF
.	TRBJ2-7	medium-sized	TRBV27	TGTGCCAGCAGAGGGGGGGACCGCTACGAGCAGTACTTC	CASRGGDRYEQYF
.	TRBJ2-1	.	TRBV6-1	TGTGCCAGCAGTGAAGCACTAGCCGGAGGGTACAATGAGCAGTTCTTC	CASSEALAGGYNEQFF
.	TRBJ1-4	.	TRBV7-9	TGTGCCAGCAGCTTAGCGACAGTTGCTTCAGCGCAAAAACTGTTTTTT	CASSLATVASAQKLFF
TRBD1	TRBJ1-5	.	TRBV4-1	TGCGCCAGCAGCCAAGATCTTGCAGGACGAATGACAGGGATCAGGCAGCCCCAGCATTTT	CASSQDLAGRMTGIRQPQHF
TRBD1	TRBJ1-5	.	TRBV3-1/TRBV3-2	TGTGCCAGCAGCCAATCCGCGGACCGACAGGGTTGGTATCAGCCCCAGCATTTT	CASSQSADRQGWYQPQHF
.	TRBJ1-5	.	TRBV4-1	TGCGCCAGCAGCCAAGGCATAGGGGGGGGTCAGCCCCAGCATTTT	CASSQGIGGGQPQHF
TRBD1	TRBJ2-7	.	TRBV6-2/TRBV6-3	TGTGCCAGCAGTTTAACCGGGACAGGGAACACTTACGAGCAGTACTTC	CASSLTGTGNTYEQYF
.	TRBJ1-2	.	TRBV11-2	TGTGCCAGCAGCCCTGGGACATTTTATGGCTACACCTTC	CASSPGTFYGYTF
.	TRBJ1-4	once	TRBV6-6	TGTGCCAGCAGACAGGGCAATGAAAAACTGTTTTTT	CASRQGNEKLFF
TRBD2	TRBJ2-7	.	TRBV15	TGTGCCACCAGCAGAGCTGCTAGCGGGGGCTACGAGCAGTACTTC	CATSRAASGGYEQYF